The 25 T cell receptor beta chains listed next were all sequenced from one sample in a study of cytomegalovirus exposure and HLA in healthy donors. Data came from immunoSEQ multiplex PCR; TCRdb stores just in-frame clones and leaves some out. The profile shows fewer than 150,000 clones, approximately 86% of them singletons. The sequencing input was PBMCs. The receptors here all came from a man aged 18 to 30 in good health and CMV-seropositive.

This clone has just a few counts. The gene calls are TRBV4-1 and TRBJ2-6, with D perhaps matching TRBD1 (5 bases). Germline-derived CDR1 and CDR2 are MGHRA and YSYEKL. The ends were cut back, 0 bases at V and 0 bases at J, with 15 bases in the middle. The CDR3 totals 19 residues. In DNA form, the CDR3 reads TGCGCCAGCAGCCAAGAGAGACAGCTTTCTTACTCTGGGGCCAACGTCCTGACTTTC. Amino acids: CASSQERQLSYSGANVLTF.

The rearrangement uses TRBV10-3 and TRBJ2-2, with D tentatively TRBD2 (6 bases). CDR3 length: 14 residues. V gave up 4 bases and J gave up 4 bases, with 10 bases separating them. Germline V lookup: CDR1 ENHRY, CDR2 SYGVKD. CDR3 residues: CAISGGASTGELFF. The CDR3 coding sequence is TGTGCCATCAGTGGCGGGGCGAGCACCGGGGAGCTGTTTTTT.

The V call is TRBV19, the J call TRBJ2-1; unclear D gene. Germline V gives CDR1 LNHDA, CDR2 SQIVND (reference sequence). There are 12 residues in the CDR3. The V end was cut by 5 bases, the J end by 4 bases, with 6 bases between. The CDR3 loop is CASSLQYNEQFF. The CDR3 DNA follows: TGTGCCAGTAGTCTGCAGTACAATGAGCAGTTCTTC.

The chain joins TRBV4-1 to TRBJ1-5; TRBD1 matches at 7 bases. The CDR3 runs to 19 residues. From germline, CDR1 is MGHRA and CDR2 YSYEKL. After removal of 0 bases from V and 2 bases from J, the junction contained 13 bases not matched to a gene. The CDR3 here is CASSQDWTGLTVGNQPQHF. CDR3 coding DNA: TGCGCCAGCAGCCAAGATTGGACAGGCCTAACGGTTGGCAATCAGCCCCAGCATTTT.

V is TRBV30 and J is TRBJ1-3; a weak D match, TRBD1 (6 bases). Per germline, CDR1 GTSNPN and CDR2 SVGIG (reference sequence). The CDR3 length is 17 residues. Trimming left V 0 bases short and J 0 bases short, with 15 bases between. The CDR3 sequence: CAWSVQGSDLSGNTIYF. For the CDR3, the DNA is TGTGCCTGGAGTGTACAGGGCAGTGATCTCTCTGGAAACACCATATATTTT.

The V call is TRBV4-2, the J call TRBJ2-1; D unclear. This CDR3 comprises 17 residues. The V gene lost 3 bases and the J gene lost 0 bases, with 15 bases spanning the gap. Germline assignment: CDR1 LGHNA and CDR2 YNFKEQ. For the CDR3, the DNA is TGTGCCAGCAGCCACCACTGGCGGCGGAGCTCCTACAATGAGCAGTTCTTC. This sequence encodes CASSHHWRRSSYNEQFF.

V gene TRBV7-9 combines with J gene TRBJ2-3, with D possibly matching TRBD2 (5 bases). The length of the CDR3 is 14 residues. CDR1 and CDR2 from the germline V gene are SEHNR and FQNEAQ (reference sequence). V was trimmed by 5 bases and J by 2 bases, leaving 11 bases between them. CDR3 DNA sequence: TGTGCCAGCAGCCTCCCCCGGGACACAGATACGCAGTATTTT. Translating gives CASSLPRDTDTQYF.

The chain couples TRBV18 to TRBJ2-7; 12 bases are shared with TRBD2. Germline CDR1 is KGHSH and CDR2 is LQKENI. V lost 3 bases and J lost 5; bases outside the gene matches: 2. This CDR3 has 14 amino acids. In nucleotides, the CDR3 is TGTGCCAGCTCACCGACTAGCGGGAGCCACGAGCAGTACTTC. It is translated as CASSPTSGSHEQYF.

The chain combines TRBV6-6 with TRBJ1-6; no firm D call. Germline values: CDR1 MNHNY, CDR2 SVGAGI (reference sequence). This CDR3 has 16 amino acids. The V end lost 3 bases, the J end lost 8 bases, and 17 bases lay between the germline ends. The CDR3 region is CASSYGSSPRYSPLHF. For the CDR3, the DNA is TGTGCCAGCAGTTATGGATCATCCCCGAGGTATTCACCCCTCCACTTT.

The rearrangement links TRBV18 to TRBJ1-3; no firm D call. There are 16 residues in the CDR3. The ends were cut back, 6 bases at V and 4 bases at J, with 19 bases in the middle. The germline V gene encodes CDR1 KGHSH and CDR2 LQKENI. This CDR3 reads CASSPETHFGGNTIYF. DNA for the CDR3: TGTGCCAGCTCGCCAGAGACACATTTTGGGGGAAACACCATATATTTT.

The chain links TRBV4-1 to TRBJ2-7; 8 positions match TRBD1. The trim removed 3 bases at V and 7 bases at J, leaving 8 bases unmatched. Germline V gives CDR1 MGHRA, CDR2 YSYEKL. This CDR3 is built from 14 residues. The CDR3 sequence: CASSQWTGSGEQYF. In nucleotides, the CDR3 is TGCGCCAGCAGCCAGTGGACAGGGTCGGGTGAGCAGTACTTC.

There are a few counts of this clone. This rearrangement joins TRBV6-1 to TRBJ1-2; 10 bases map to TRBD1. The V gene's germline CDR1 is MNHNS and CDR2 SASEGT. V gave up 4 bases and J gave up 8 bases; unmatched junction bases: 7. The CDR3 runs 14 residues. The CDR3 region is CASSVRQGAGGYTF. CDR3 sequence (DNA): TGTGCCAGCAGTGTAAGACAGGGGGCGGGCGGCTACACCTTC.

This clone has just one count. The chain has TRBV5-4 and TRBJ2-7, with 7 bases identical to TRBD1. The J segment lost 1 base and the V segment lost 4 bases, leaving 5 bases of the junction unmatched. Germline V gene lookup returns CDR1 SGHNT and CDR2 YYREEE (reference sequence). CDR3 length: 14 residues. CDR3 coding DNA: TGTGCCAGCAGCCCTACAGGGGAATCCTACGAGCAGTACTTC. It encodes CASSPTGESYEQYF.

The chain couples TRBV2 to TRBJ2-7; the match to TRBD2 covers 11 bases. V gave up 5 bases and J gave up 2 bases; unmatched junction bases: 5. The CDR3 runs 15 residues. From germline, CDR1 is SNHLY and CDR2 FYNNEI. Here the CDR3 DNA reads TGTGCCAGCAGTACCACTAGCGGGGGAGCCTACGAGCAGTACTTC. It specifies CASSTTSGGAYEQYF.

A single count supports this clone. The V call is TRBV27, the J call TRBJ2-1, with D perhaps matching TRBD1 (5 bases). The V gene lost 2 bases and the J gene lost 3 bases, with 8 bases spanning the gap. The CDR3 totals 14 residues. Germline loops: CDR1 MNHEY, CDR2 SMNVEV (reference sequence). CDR3 coding DNA: TGTGCCAGCAGTTTAAGACAGAACTACAATGAGCAGTTCTTC. Encoded protein: CASSLRQNYNEQFF.

This rearrangement joins TRBV6-4 to TRBJ2-2; D gene ambiguous. The CDR3 contains 13 residues. From germline, CDR1 is MRHNA and CDR2 SNTAGT. V shed 2 bases and J shed 6 bases, with 7 bases lying between them. The CDR3, as DNA: TGTGCCAGCAGTGACGAACGCGCCGGGGAGCTGTTTTTT. Translation: CASSDERAGELFF.

The V and J genes are TRBV30 and TRBJ2-4, with 10 bases matching TRBD1. The CDR3 length is 16 residues. Germline values: CDR1 GTSNPN, CDR2 SVGIG (reference sequence). The ends lost 5 bases at V and 0 bases at J; junction bases unmatched: 7. The DNA of the CDR3 is TGTGCCTGGTCCGGACAGGGGGGGATAGCCAAAAACATTCAGTACTTC. Protein sequence: CAWSGQGGIAKNIQYF.

This chain links TRBV7-6 with TRBJ2-7; D remains unclear. V was trimmed by 1 base and J by 4 bases, leaving 8 bases between them. CDR3 length equals 13 residues. The germline V gene encodes CDR1 SGHVS and CDR2 FNYEAQ. The CDR3 DNA follows: TGTGCCAGCAGCTTAGGTGACAAATACGAGCAGTACTTC. This sequence encodes CASSLGDKYEQYF.

V usage is TRBV6-1 and J usage is TRBJ1-2; tentatively, D is TRBD1 (6 bases). Trimming took 2 bases from V and 4 from J, leaving 14 bases between them. Looked up from germline, CDR1 is MNHNS and CDR2 is SASEGT. This CDR3 comprises 15 residues. This CDR3 is CASSETGSLSYGYTF. The CDR3 nucleotides read TGTGCCAGCAGTGAAACAGGGAGCCTCTCCTATGGCTACACCTTC.

This chain's CDR3 is CASSGSGSSYEQYF. CDR3 sequence (DNA): TGTGCCAGTAGTGGTAGCGGGAGCTCCTACGAGCAGTACTTC. V gene TRBV19 combines with J gene TRBJ2-7, with 9 bases matching TRBD2. Germline assignment: CDR1 LNHDA and CDR2 SQIVND (reference sequence). The V and J ends lost 5 bases and 0 bases, in that order; junction bases with no gene match: 2. The CDR3 runs to 14 residues.

The chain joins TRBV10-3 to TRBJ1-2; 10 nucleotides match TRBD1. The CDR3 has 14 residues. The V segment lost 11 bases and the J segment 8 bases; nucleotides outside the gene matches: 14. Germline CDR1 ENHRY, CDR2 SYGVKD. The CDR3 sequence: CASQGTGEFSGYTF. The CDR3 region has the DNA TGTGCCTCTCAGGGGACAGGGGAGTTTTCCGGCTACACCTTC.

This chain links TRBV25-1 with TRBJ1-2; D uncertain. Germline V gives CDR1 MGHDK, CDR2 SYGVNS. This CDR3 comprises 13 residues. Trimming took 4 bases from V and 4 from J, leaving 10 bases between them. The CDR3 loop is CASSGGPTYGYTF. The DNA for the CDR3 is TGTGCCAGCAGTGGAGGTCCCACCTATGGCTACACCTTC.

The chain is built from TRBV6-5 and TRBJ2-5; D not certain. Germline CDR1 MNHEY, CDR2 SVGAGI. The V and J ends lost 6 bases and 5 bases respectively, with 16 bases between them. The CDR3 has 14 residues. The CDR3 loop reads CASSPILDGETQYF. The CDR3 bases are TGTGCCAGCAGCCCTATCCTAGATGGGGAGACCCAGTACTTC.

The chain uses TRBV5-1 and TRBJ2-7; no clear D gene. This CDR3 has 14 residues. Germline V gene sequence: CDR1 SGHRS, CDR2 YFSETQ. V was clipped by 1 base and J by 0 bases, with 8 bases between them. The CDR3 coding sequence is TGCGCCAGCAGCTTGTTCACAGACTCCTACGAGCAGTACTTC. Translated, it gives CASSLFTDSYEQYF.

This clone was observed a few times. This chain uses TRBV18 with TRBJ1-2; TRBD1 aligns across 9 bases. Germline-derived CDR1 and CDR2 are KGHSH and LQKENI. Unmatched junction bases numbered 12, after V lost 3 bases and J lost 4 bases. The CDR3 sequence is 17 residues long. The CDR3, as DNA: TGTGCCAGCTCACCGAGCCGAACAGGGGGCCTTGGCTATGGCTACACCTTC. Translating it yields CASSPSRTGGLGYGYTF.